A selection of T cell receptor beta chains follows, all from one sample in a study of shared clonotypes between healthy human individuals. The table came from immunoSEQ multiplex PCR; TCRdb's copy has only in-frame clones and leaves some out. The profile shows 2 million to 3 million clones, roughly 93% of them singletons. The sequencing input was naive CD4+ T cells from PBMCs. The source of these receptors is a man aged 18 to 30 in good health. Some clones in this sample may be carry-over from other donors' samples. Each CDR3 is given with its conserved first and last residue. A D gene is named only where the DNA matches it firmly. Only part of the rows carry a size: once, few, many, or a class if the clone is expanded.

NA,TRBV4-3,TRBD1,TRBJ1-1,TGCGCCAGCAGCCAAGATGGCAGGGGGCACACTGAAGCTTTCTTT,CASSQDGRGHTEAFF
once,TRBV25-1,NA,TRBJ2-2,TGTGCCAGCAGTGAAGCAGGGGTTAACACCGGGGAGCTGTTTTTT,CASSEAGVNTGELFF
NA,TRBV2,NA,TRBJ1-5,TGTGCCAGCAGTTGGGACACCATGAATCAGCCCCAGCATTTT,CASSWDTMNQPQHF
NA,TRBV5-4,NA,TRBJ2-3,TGTGCCAGCAGCGACCGTAGGGGGAGAACAGATACGCAGTATTTT,CASSDRRGRTDTQYF
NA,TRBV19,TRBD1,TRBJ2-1,TGTGCCAGTAGTATAGATCCGGTGTTGGGACAGGACTACAATGAGCAGTTCTTC,CASSIDPVLGQDYNEQFF
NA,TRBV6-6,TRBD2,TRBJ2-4,TGTGCCAGCAGTTACTCTCCGTCGCGGGGGGGAAACATTCAGTACTTC,CASSYSPSRGGNIQYF
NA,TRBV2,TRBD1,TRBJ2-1,TGTGCCAGCAGTGAATTTGGGACAGATAACAATGAGCAGTTCTTC,CASSEFGTDNNEQFF
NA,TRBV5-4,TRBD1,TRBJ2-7,TGTGCCAGCAGCGAAAGACAGGGGGTAAACGAGCAGTACTTC,CASSERQGVNEQYF
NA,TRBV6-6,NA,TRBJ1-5,TGTGCCAGCAGGCGGGGGTTCGATCAGCCCCAGCATTTT,CASRRGFDQPQHF
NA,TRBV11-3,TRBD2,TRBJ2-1,TGTGCCAGCAGCTTAGTCCTAGCGGCGGGATCCAATGAGCAGTTCTTC,CASSLVLAAGSNEQFF
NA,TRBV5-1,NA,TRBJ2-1,TGCGCCAGCAGCAGGGACCGGACATTAGATGAGCAGTTCTTC,CASSRDRTLDEQFF
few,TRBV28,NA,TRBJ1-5,TGTGCCAGCAGTACGTACAATCAGCCCCAGCATTTT,CASSTYNQPQHF
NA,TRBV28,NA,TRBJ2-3,TGTGCCAGCAGTTTCGGCTTACCCCTCACAGATACGCAGTATTTT,CASSFGLPLTDTQYF
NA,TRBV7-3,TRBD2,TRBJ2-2,TGTGCCAGCAGAATAGCGGGAGGGAACACCGGGGAGCTGTTTTTT,CASRIAGGNTGELFF
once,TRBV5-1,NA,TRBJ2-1,TGCGCCAGCAGCTCTGGCGGGCAAGACAATGAGCAGTTCTTC,CASSSGGQDNEQFF
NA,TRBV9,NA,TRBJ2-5,TGTGCCAGCAGCCCTCCCTACCCCCTCCTTTCTTCTCGGTGCCCTGAGTACTTC,CASSPPYPLLSSRCPEYF
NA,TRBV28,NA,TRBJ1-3,TGTGCCAGCAGTTTAGTCGTGAGGACTGGAAACACCATATATTTT,CASSLVVRTGNTIYF
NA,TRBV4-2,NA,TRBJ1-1,TGTGCCAGCAGCCCCCCCGCGGGTATGAACACTGAAGCTTTCTTT,CASSPPAGMNTEAFF
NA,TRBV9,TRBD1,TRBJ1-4,TGTGCCAGCAGCTCAGGGGGTCAGGTGAATGAAAAACTGTTTTTT,CASSSGGQVNEKLFF
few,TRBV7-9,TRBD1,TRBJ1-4,TGTGCCAGCAGCCTACGACAGGGGGCTAATGAAAAACTGTTTTTT,CASSLRQGANEKLFF
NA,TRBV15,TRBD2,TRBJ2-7,TGTGCCACCAGCATCCCGGGACTAGCGGGGTTCTACGAGCAGTACTTC,CATSIPGLAGFYEQYF
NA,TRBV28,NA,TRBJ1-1,TGTGCCAGCAGTTTGGCGGTGGGTCAAGCTTTCTTT,CASSLAVGQAFF
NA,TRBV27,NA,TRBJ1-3,TGTGCCAGCAGCCGGGGACGCTTCTCTGGAAACACCATATATTTT,CASSRGRFSGNTIYF
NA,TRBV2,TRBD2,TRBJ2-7,TGTGCCAGCAGTGACAGGGTCGGGGCTAGCGGTCCTACCTACGAGCAGTACTTC,CASSDRVGASGPTYEQYF
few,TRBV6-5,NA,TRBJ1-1,TGTGCCAGCAGTTACCTCGGCACTGAAGCTTTCTTT,CASSYLGTEAFF